Shown below are 21 T cell receptor beta chains from a single sample sequenced in a study of cytomegalovirus exposure and HLA in healthy donors. Both 60 Vbeta primers and 13 Jbeta primers went into the PCR. Using immunoSEQ multiplex PCR, the repertoire was profiled, and TCRdb retains in-frame clones only, with some absent. The table includes about 190,000 clones, about 88% detected once. The sample consisted of PBMCs. The receptors originated from a woman between 18 and 30 years old in good health and CMV-seronegative.

V gene TRBV5-1 combines with J gene TRBJ1-2, with D possibly matching TRBD1 (6 bases). CDR1 and CDR2 from the germline V gene are SGHRS and YFSETQ. The V and J ends lost 0 bases and 6 bases respectively, with 9 bases between them. The CDR3 is 13 amino acids. Here the CDR3 DNA reads TGCGCCAGCAGCTTGGCGGCAGGGGATGGCTACACCTTC. Residues: CASSLAAGDGYTF.

V usage is TRBV7-8 and J usage is TRBJ1-5, with 8 bases aligning to TRBD1. The CDR3 sequence is 16 residues long. Germline loops: CDR1 SGHVS, CDR2 FQNEAQ. Trimming at V came to 8 bases and at J to 0 bases, leaving 9 bases not matched to a gene. CDR3 in DNA: TGTGCCAGCTTACGGGGACAGGCGAATAGCAATCAGCCCCAGCATTTT. Translating it yields CASLRGQANSNQPQHF.

This clone was observed a single time. The chain uses TRBV6-5 and TRBJ2-1; 15 positions match TRBD2. Germline V CDR1 and CDR2: MNHEY, SVGAGI. V trimming: 7 bases; J trimming: 9 bases; junction bases outside the gene matches: 7. There are 15 residues in the CDR3. The CDR3 region has the DNA TGTGCCAGCACCCGGAGGACTAGCGGGAGGGGTGAGCAGTTCTTC. This codes for CASTRRTSGRGEQFF.

Only a few counts were recorded for this clone. The chain uses TRBV6-6 and TRBJ1-1, with a possible D match to TRBD1 (5 bases). Trimming pared 7 bases from V and 5 bases from J, leaving 17 bases between. Germline V gene sequence: CDR1 MNHNY, CDR2 SVGAGI (reference sequence). The CDR3 has 14 amino acids. CDR3 DNA sequence: TGTGCCAGCACCGCACTCTTCGGGGGGACTGAAGCTTTCTTT. It encodes CASTALFGGTEAFF.

The count of this clone is one. The genes are TRBV10-3 and TRBJ2-7; possible D gene TRBD1, 5 bases. The CDR3 contains 13 residues. Germline values: CDR1 ENHRY, CDR2 SYGVKD. V dropped 2 bases and J dropped 3 bases, with 8 bases sitting between them. The CDR3 loop is CAISEGRDYEQYF. CDR3 DNA sequence: TGTGCCATCAGTGAGGGCAGGGACTACGAGCAGTACTTC.

This chain links TRBV5-5 with TRBJ2-3; 7 bases fit TRBD2. The CDR3 has 15 amino acids. Germline V gives CDR1 SGHKS, CDR2 YYEKEE (reference sequence). V trimming: 5 bases; J trimming: 4 bases; junction bases outside the gene matches: 10. CDR3 coding DNA: TGTGCCAGCAGGGGGACTATCGAATCCCCAGATACGCAGTATTTT. Encoded protein: CASRGTIESPDTQYF. Together with reference TRBV5-5 and TRBJ2-3, the CDR3 gives the full variable domain: DAGVTQSPTHLIKTRGQQVTLRCSPISGHKSVSWYQQVLGQGPQFIFQYYEKEERGRGNFPDRFSARQFPNYSSELNVNALLLGDSALYLCASRGTIESPDTQYFGPGTRLTVL.

There are a few counts of this clone. V and J are TRBV5-1 and TRBJ2-1; no clear D. The CDR3 runs to 13 residues. The germline V gene has CDR1 SGHRS and CDR2 YFSETQ. The V end lost 0 bases, the J end lost 9 bases, and 10 bases lay between the germline ends. In nucleotides, the CDR3 is TGCGCCAGCAGCTTGGAAACTACGGGTGAGCAGTTCTTC. Translation: CASSLETTGEQFF.

The chain carries TRBV28 and TRBJ2-7; the match to TRBD1 covers 10 bases. V dropped 6 bases and J dropped 5; count of bases not matched to a gene: 4. The CDR3 covers 13 residues. In germline, CDR1 is MDHEN, CDR2 SYDVKM. CDR3 DNA: TGTGCCAGCAGGGACAGGGGGTTGGACGAGCAGTACTTC. Its translation is CASRDRGLDEQYF.

CDR3 bases: TGTGCCAGCACCCCGACAGGGTGGGGTGAAAAACTGTTTTTT. Translation: CASTPTGWGEKLFF. V usage is TRBV6-6 and J usage is TRBJ1-4, with 7 nucleotides matching TRBD1. The germline CDR1 and CDR2 sequences are MNHNY and SVGAGI (reference sequence). CDR3 size: 14 residues. V gave up 7 bases and J gave up 7 bases; unmatched junction bases: 9.

There are a few counts of this clone. The chain employs TRBV5-1 and TRBJ2-1; D not certain. The germline V and J ends were trimmed by 4 bases and 1 base, with 3 bases remaining between them. Looked up from germline, CDR1 is SGHRS and CDR2 is YFSETQ. This CDR3 spans 12 amino acids. The CDR3 coding sequence is TGCGCCAGCAGCGCGTCCTACAATGAGCAGTTCTTC. Amino acids: CASSASYNEQFF.

This clone was recorded only once. The rearrangement links TRBV15 to TRBJ1-2; D unclear. V shed 1 base and J shed 4 bases, with 7 bases lying between them. CDR3 length: 13 residues. CDR1 LNHNV and CDR2 YYDKDF come from the germline V gene (reference sequence). The CDR3: CATSRVTSYGYTF. The CDR3 nucleotides are TGTGCCACCAGCAGAGTAACATCCTATGGCTACACCTTC.

The V call is TRBV7-9, the J call TRBJ2-1; 8 nucleotides line up with TRBD2. The CDR3 has 17 residues. Germline V lookup: CDR1 SEHNR, CDR2 FQNEAQ (reference sequence). V gave up 5 bases and J gave up 0 bases; unmatched junction bases: 9. The CDR3 sequence: CASSPRASGLSYNEQFF. CDR3 DNA sequence: TGTGCCAGCAGCCCCCGGGCTAGCGGGCTCTCCTACAATGAGCAGTTCTTC. The whole variable domain, filled in from reference TRBV7-9 and TRBJ2-1, reads DTGVSQNPRHKITKRGQNVTFRCDPISEHNRLYWYRQTLGQGPEFLTYFQNEAQLEKSRLLSDRFSAERPKGSFSTLEIQRTEQGDSAMYLCASSPRASGLSYNEQFFGPGTRLTVL.

This rearrangement joins TRBV19 to TRBJ1-1; D unresolved. This CDR3 has 15 amino acids. Germline CDR1 reads LNHDA; CDR2 reads SQIVND (reference sequence). The V end lost 0 bases, the J end lost 5 bases, and 13 bases lay between the germline ends. The CDR3 nucleotides read TGTGCCAGTAGTATAGATTTCGGGGTAAGGACTGAAGCTTTCTTT. Protein product: CASSIDFGVRTEAFF. The full variable domain, with the rest looked up from reference TRBV19 and TRBJ1-1, is DGGITQSPKYLFRKEGQNVTLSCEQNLNHDAMYWYRQDPGQGLRLIYYSQIVNDFQKGDIAEGYSVSREKKESFPLTVTSAQKNPTAFYLCASSIDFGVRTEAFFGQGTRLTVV.

The V call is TRBV27, the J call TRBJ1-5; no definite D call. Germline CDR1 reads MNHEY; CDR2 reads SMNVEV (reference sequence). Trimming shortened V by 2 bases and J by 1 base, and 6 bases separated the two germline ends. The CDR3 has 14 residues. This CDR3 is CASSLTASNQPQHF. DNA for the CDR3: TGTGCCAGCAGTTTAACTGCCAGCAATCAGCCCCAGCATTTT.

The chain is built from TRBV7-8 and TRBJ2-3, with 9 bases aligning to TRBD2. The CDR3 has 16 amino acids. The germline gives CDR1 SGHVS, CDR2 FQNEAQ. After removal of 5 bases from V and 0 bases from J, the junction contained 6 bases not matched to a gene. The CDR3 nucleotides are TGTGCCAGCAGCGCCCGACTAGCGGAGAGCACAGATACGCAGTATTTT. Translated: CASSARLAESTDTQYF.

The count of this clone is one. J is TRBJ1-3 and V is TRBV27; D unclear. CDR1 MNHEY and CDR2 SMNVEV come from the germline V gene (reference sequence). V was shortened by 6 bases and J by 3 bases, with 12 bases between the two germline ends. CDR3 length equals 14 residues. CDR3 sequence: CASRPGSDGNTIYF. The CDR3 DNA reads TGTGCCAGCAGGCCGGGTAGCGATGGAAACACCATATATTTT.

V usage is TRBV4-2 and J usage is TRBJ2-1; the D gene is possibly TRBD1 (5 bases). The CDR3 extends over 16 amino acids. Germline V gene data show CDR1 as LGHNA and CDR2 as YNFKEQ. Deletions cut 0 bases from V and 9 bases from J, with 18 bases between. The CDR3, as DNA: TGTGCCAGCAGCCAAGAACTCGCCCGACGCCAGGGTGAGCAGTTCTTC. It codes for CASSQELARRQGEQFF.

This clone was found once. V usage is TRBV11-2 and J usage is TRBJ2-5; TRBD2 agrees at 11 bases. This CDR3 has 15 residues. Germline V gene data show CDR1 as SGHAT and CDR2 as FQNNGV. V lost 5 bases, J lost 4 bases, and 6 bases stayed unmatched. CDR3 sequence reads: CASSPGLAGGETQYF. The DNA for the CDR3 is TGTGCCAGCAGCCCTGGGCTAGCGGGAGGAGAGACCCAGTACTTC.

The V call is TRBV19, the J call TRBJ1-2; D is ambiguous. CDR1 and CDR2 (germline): LNHDA, SQIVND (reference sequence). Trimming shortened V by 3 bases and J by 0 bases, and 8 bases separated the two germline ends. The CDR3 is made up of 14 amino acids. The CDR3 nucleotides are TGTGCCAGTAGTATCAACAGTGCTAACTATGGCTACACCTTC. This translates into CASSINSANYGYTF.

The CDR3, as DNA: TGTGCCAGCAGTGAAGCGACTAGAATAGCATTTGATGGCTACACCTTC. Its translation is CASSEATRIAFDGYTF. This chain connects TRBV6-1 to TRBJ1-2, with no clear D. Trimming left V 0 bases short and J 6 bases short, with 17 bases between. This CDR3 has 16 residues. Germline CDR1 reads MNHNS; CDR2 reads SASEGT.

The chain recombines TRBV7-2 with TRBJ1-6, with 8 bases matching TRBD1. Per the germline V gene, CDR1 is SGHTA and CDR2 is FQGNSA. V trimming: 5 bases; J trimming: 14 bases; junction bases outside the gene matches: 8. This CDR3 contains 13 residues. CDR3 in DNA: TGTGCCAGCAGCCTGGACAGGGAAGCGGCCCTCCACTTT. It translates to CASSLDREAALHF.